Listed here are 24 T cell receptor beta chains from one sample, sequenced in a study of technical replicates of blood from a handful of donors. This table comes from immunoSEQ multiplex PCR, and its TCRdb copy is limited to in-frame clones, with some not included. The sample shows about 73,000 clones, roughly nine tenths of them seen only once. The specimen was PBMCs. These receptor sequences come from a human donor in good health. Some clones in this sample may be carry-over from other donors' samples.

This chain joins TRBV13 and TRBJ2-3; TRBD1 aligns across 9 bases. Unmatched junction bases numbered 5, after V lost 4 bases and J lost 3 bases. Germline CDR1 and CDR2: PRHDT and FYEKMQ (reference sequence). CDR3 size: 15 residues. The CDR3 loop reads CASSYRDRETDTQYF. As DNA, the CDR3 is TGTGCCAGCAGCTACCGGGACAGGGAGACAGATACGCAGTATTTT.

This chain links TRBV12-5 with TRBJ2-7, with TRBD1 as a possible D gene (6 bases). CDR1 and CDR2 (germline): LGHNT, FRNRAP. The CDR3 length is 16 residues. The ends were cut back, 1 base at V and 0 bases at J, with 13 bases in the middle. CDR3 amino acids: CASGLATGTNSYEQYF. CDR3 nucleotides: TGTGCTAGTGGTTTGGCCACCGGGACAAACTCCTACGAGCAGTACTTC.

V is TRBV27 and J is TRBJ2-1, with TRBD2 identical over 10 bases. The germline V gene has CDR1 MNHEY and CDR2 SMNVEV (reference sequence). The CDR3 extends over 16 amino acids. The ends lost 3 bases at V and 8 bases at J; junction bases unmatched: 10. This CDR3 is CASSFSTSGHLYEQFF. The CDR3 DNA reads TGTGCCAGCAGTTTCTCGACTAGCGGGCACCTATATGAGCAGTTCTTC.

The genes are TRBV7-2 and TRBJ2-3; TRBD2 might be the D (6 bases). Germline CDR1 reads SGHTA; CDR2 reads FQGNSA. This CDR3 spans 16 amino acids. The ends were cut back, 1 base at V and 2 bases at J, with 13 bases in the middle. CDR3 sequence: CASSLGGAGFTDTQYF. DNA of the CDR3: TGTGCCAGCAGCTTAGGCGGGGCAGGGTTCACAGATACGCAGTATTTT.

V and J are TRBV19 and TRBJ1-3; 9 bases match TRBD1. Trimming at V came to 8 bases and at J to 3 bases, leaving 8 bases not matched to a gene. This CDR3 comprises 15 residues. Germline CDR1 and CDR2: LNHDA and SQIVND (reference sequence). The CDR3 reads CASSVQGAGGNTIYF. Written as DNA, the CDR3 is TGTGCCAGTTCCGTACAGGGGGCTGGTGGAAACACCATATATTTT. The complete variable domain, with remaining parts taken from reference TRBV19 and TRBJ1-3, reads DGGITQSPKYLFRKEGQNVTLSCEQNLNHDAMYWYRQDPGQGLRLIYYSQIVNDFQKGDIAEGYSVSREKKESFPLTVTSAQKNPTAFYLCASSVQGAGGNTIYFGEGSWLTVV.

The count of this clone is one. DNA for the CDR3: TGCGCCAGCAGCAACTTAGCGGGGGCCGCAGATACGCAGTATTTT. This codes for CASSNLAGAADTQYF. V and J are TRBV5-1 and TRBJ2-3; 9 positions agree with TRBD2. In germline, CDR1 is SGHRS, CDR2 YFSETQ. V was pared by 4 bases and J by 4 bases, with 7 bases of the junction left unmatched. CDR3 length equals 15 residues.

The chain recombines TRBV14 with TRBJ2-7; the D is unclear. From germline, CDR1 is SGHDN and CDR2 FVKESK. CDR3 length: 13 amino acids. V lost 1 base and J lost 4, with 8 bases in between. CDR3: CASSQVGPYEQYF. DNA for the CDR3: TGTGCCAGCAGCCAAGTGGGCCCGTACGAGCAGTACTTC.

The chain recombines TRBV7-2 with TRBJ2-7; 8 bases align to TRBD1. Germline-derived CDR1 and CDR2 are SGHTA and FQGNSA. The V segment lost 3 bases and the J segment 4 bases; nucleotides outside the gene matches: 5. This CDR3 is 14 amino acids long. The CDR3 loop reads CASSFTGGPYEQYF. As DNA, the CDR3 is TGTGCCAGCAGCTTCACAGGGGGGCCATACGAGCAGTACTTC.

The chain uses TRBV4-3 and TRBJ2-3, with TRBD1 matching over 8 bases. V was pared by 4 bases and J by 6 bases, with 15 bases of the junction left unmatched. The CDR3 consists of 17 residues. Looked up from germline, CDR1 is LGHNA and CDR2 is YSLEER. The CDR3 here is CASSLRGRRDIPDTQYF. CDR3 DNA: TGCGCCAGCAGCCTCAGGGGGCGTCGGGATATACCCGATACGCAGTATTTT.

This clone appeared once. V gene TRBV7-2 combines with J gene TRBJ2-7; D is unclear. The CDR3 has 13 residues. Germline V gene lookup returns CDR1 SGHTA and CDR2 FQGNSA. Trimming took 3 bases from V and 2 from J, leaving 8 bases between them. The CDR3 loop is CASSFNRPYEQYF. CDR3 bases: TGTGCCAGCAGCTTCAACAGACCCTACGAGCAGTACTTC.

The genes are TRBV4-2 and TRBJ1-6; TRBD1 agrees at 8 bases. Losses at the gene ends were 3 bases for V and 9 bases for J; bases not matched to a gene: 4. Germline V CDR1 and CDR2: LGHNA, YNFKEQ. The CDR3 is made up of 14 amino acids. CDR3: CASSQTGAGSPLHF. The CDR3 region has the DNA TGTGCCAGCAGCCAGACAGGGGCCGGTTCACCCCTCCACTTT.

This clone was found once. The V gene is TRBV5-1, the J gene TRBJ2-5, with 8 positions matching TRBD2. V shed 4 bases, J shed 2 bases, and the junction held 10 bases outside the gene matches. Per germline, CDR1 SGHRS and CDR2 YFSETQ. CDR3 length: 16 amino acids. The CDR3 region is CASSPGSVAGQETQYF. In DNA form, the CDR3 reads TGCGCCAGCAGCCCCGGATCAGTAGCGGGACAAGAGACCCAGTACTTC.

The V gene is TRBV7-6, the J gene TRBJ2-2; 9 positions agree with TRBD2. The J segment lost 7 bases and the V segment lost 3 bases, leaving 3 bases of the junction unmatched. There are 14 residues in the CDR3. Germline CDR1 is SGHVS and CDR2 is FNYEAQ. CDR3 sequence: CASSLTLAGGELFF. Here the CDR3 DNA reads TGTGCCAGCAGCTTGACACTAGCGGGCGGGGAGCTGTTTTTT.

V gene TRBV7-3 combines with J gene TRBJ1-1, with 8 positions matching TRBD1. J lost 4 bases, V lost 4 bases, and 2 bases had no gene match. Germline V gene data show CDR1 as SGHTA and CDR2 as FQGTGA. The CDR3 is 13 amino acids. CDR3 sequence reads: CASSSDRATEAFF. The CDR3 nucleotides read TGTGCCAGCAGCTCGGACAGGGCCACTGAAGCTTTCTTT.

The CDR3 loop reads CAWGGRGFNEQFF. DNA for the CDR3: TGTGCCTGGGGGGGGCGGGGGTTCAATGAGCAGTTCTTC. J is TRBJ2-1 and V is TRBV30; D possibly corresponds to TRBD2 (7 bases). V lost 5 bases and J 6 bases, leaving 14 bases between the germline ends. CDR3 length: 13 residues. Per the germline V gene, CDR1 is GTSNPN and CDR2 is SVGIG (reference sequence).

V is TRBV7-3 and J is TRBJ1-6; D gene ambiguous. The germline gives CDR1 SGHTA, CDR2 FQGTGA. This CDR3 has 14 amino acids. V lost 2 bases, J lost 10 bases, and 12 bases lay in between. In nucleotides, the CDR3 is TGTGCCAGCAGCTTACGAGGAGTGCGGTCACCCCTCCACTTT. Protein sequence: CASSLRGVRSPLHF.

The chain uses TRBV2 and TRBJ2-1; the D gene is possibly TRBD1 (6 bases). The CDR3 consists of 14 residues. V was shortened by 5 bases and J by 4 bases, with 12 bases between the two germline ends. Germline values: CDR1 SNHLY, CDR2 FYNNEI. DNA for the CDR3: TGTGCCAGCAGTAGGCAGGGGATGTACAATGAGCAGTTCTTC. Protein sequence: CASSRQGMYNEQFF. The entire variable domain, with the rest obtained from reference TRBV2 and TRBJ2-1, is as follows: EPEVTQTPSHQVTQMGQEVILRCVPISNHLYFYWYRQILGQKVEFLVSFYNNEISEKSEIFDDQFSVERPDGSNFTLKIRSTKLEDSAMYFCASSRQGMYNEQFFGPGTRLTVL.

The chain uses TRBV30 and TRBJ2-7, with D perhaps matching TRBD1 (6 bases). CDR3 length equals 11 residues. Germline V gene data show CDR1 as GTSNPN and CDR2 as SVGIG (reference sequence). V was clipped by 8 bases and J by 5 bases, with 13 bases between them. The CDR3 spells CAGNRVDEQYF. The CDR3 DNA reads TGTGCCGGGAACAGGGTGGACGAGCAGTACTTC.

The rearrangement uses TRBV7-9 and TRBJ1-1; unclear D gene. V lost 6 bases to trimming and J lost 7 bases, with 30 bases between them. CDR1 is SEHNR, CDR2 FQNEAQ, per germline (reference sequence). The CDR3 totals 18 residues. CDR3 in amino acids: CASRPVGSEFGDSDEAFF. The CDR3 bases are TGTGCCAGCAGACCGGTTGGGTCGGAATTCGGGGATTCTGATGAAGCTTTCTTT.

The chain carries TRBV7-8 and TRBJ2-7, with TRBD2 matching over 7 bases. With V trimmed by 1 base and J by 5 bases, 8 bases remained unmatched. The germline gives CDR1 SGHVS, CDR2 FQNEAQ. The CDR3 is 15 residues long. CDR3 protein: CASSLGGGRGDEQYF. CDR3 nucleotide sequence: TGTGCCAGCAGCTTAGGAGGAGGGAGGGGCGACGAGCAGTACTTC.

The chain combines TRBV4-2 with TRBJ1-5; D is uncertain. The V end was cut by 1 base, the J end by 3 bases, with 10 bases between. CDR3 size: 15 residues. CDR1 LGHNA and CDR2 YNFKEQ come from the germline V gene. CDR3 coding DNA: TGTGCCAGCAGCCAAGTGGTTCAGGACAATCAGCCCCAGCATTTT. It codes for CASSQVVQDNQPQHF.

The genes are TRBV30 and TRBJ2-3; the match to TRBD2 covers 12 bases. This CDR3 comprises 15 residues. Germline lookup yields CDR1 GTSNPN and CDR2 SVGIG (reference sequence). The V and J ends lost 8 bases and 4 bases, in that order; junction bases with no gene match: 10. This CDR3 is CARRLAGELADTQYF. The CDR3 bases are TGTGCCCGAAGACTAGCGGGAGAGTTAGCAGATACGCAGTATTTT.

In its sample, this clone was seen a few times. The chain links TRBV9 to TRBJ1-1; unclear D gene. Germline values: CDR1 SGDLS, CDR2 YYNGEE. Trimming stripped 0 bases from V and 1 base from J, with 7 bases between. The CDR3 spans 14 residues. CDR3 loop: CASSVGRGNTEAFF. CDR3 sequence (DNA): TGTGCCAGCAGCGTAGGCCGGGGGAACACTGAAGCTTTCTTT.

The CDR3 DNA sequence: TGTGCTAGTGGTACCCCTAGACTAGCGGGGGATAGGTATGAGCAGTTCTTC. The encoded protein is CASGTPRLAGDRYEQFF. This rearrangement joins TRBV12-5 to TRBJ2-1; 12 bases fit TRBD2. V lost 5 bases and J lost 8; bases outside the gene matches: 13. The CDR3 length is 17 residues. CDR1 LGHNT and CDR2 FRNRAP come from the germline V gene. Full variable domain (outside the CDR3, taken from reference TRBV12-5 and TRBJ2-1): DARVTQTPRHKVTEMGQEVTMRCQPILGHNTVFWYRQTMMQGLELLAYFRNRAPLDDSGMPKDRFSAEMPDATLATLKIQPSEPRDSAVYFCASGTPRLAGDRYEQFFGPGTRLTVL.